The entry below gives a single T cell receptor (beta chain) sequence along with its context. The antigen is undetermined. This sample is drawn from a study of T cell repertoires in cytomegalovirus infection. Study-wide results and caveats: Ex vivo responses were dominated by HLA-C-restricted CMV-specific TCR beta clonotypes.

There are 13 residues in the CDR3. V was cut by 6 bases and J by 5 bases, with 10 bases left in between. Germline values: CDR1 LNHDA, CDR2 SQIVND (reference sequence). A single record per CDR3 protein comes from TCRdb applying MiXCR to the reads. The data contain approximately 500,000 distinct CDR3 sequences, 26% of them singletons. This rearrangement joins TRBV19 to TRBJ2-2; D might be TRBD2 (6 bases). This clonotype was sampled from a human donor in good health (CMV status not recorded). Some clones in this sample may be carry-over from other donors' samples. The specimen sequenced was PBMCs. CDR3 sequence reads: CASRPGGTGELFF. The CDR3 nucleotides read TGTGCCAGTAGGCCCGGGGGTACCGGGGAGCTGTTTTTT.